The present entry profiles one TCR beta chain with its context. As yet, its antigen is unknown. Donors came from a validation cohort of over 100 subjects, distinct from the first 666-subject cohort. The protocol was immunoSEQ multiplex PCR, while the TCRdb copy is restricted to in-frame clones and leaves out a portion. The table records about 88,000 clones, approximately 88% of them present only once. This CDR3 has 14 residues. The V end lost 3 bases, the J end lost 3 bases, and 12 bases lay between the germline ends. The V gene's germline CDR1 is MNHEY and CDR2 SMNVEV (reference sequence). The sample comes from a study of cytomegalovirus exposure and HLA in healthy donors. General study points: Most sequenced TCRs were rare (though some public TCRs occurred in many donors). The study designated 150 or so TCR beta chains cytomegalovirus-associated. A few of the chains that were CMV-associated were confirmed in vitro to be specific for CMV antigens.

Material: PBMCs. V usage is TRBV27 and J usage is TRBJ2-7; TRBD1 is a possible D gene (5 bases). The source of this sequence is a woman aged 18 to 35 in good health and CMV-seropositive. Here the CDR3 reads CASSFRGRHYEQYF. The CDR3 DNA sequence: TGTGCCAGCAGTTTTAGGGGAAGACACTACGAGCAGTACTTC.